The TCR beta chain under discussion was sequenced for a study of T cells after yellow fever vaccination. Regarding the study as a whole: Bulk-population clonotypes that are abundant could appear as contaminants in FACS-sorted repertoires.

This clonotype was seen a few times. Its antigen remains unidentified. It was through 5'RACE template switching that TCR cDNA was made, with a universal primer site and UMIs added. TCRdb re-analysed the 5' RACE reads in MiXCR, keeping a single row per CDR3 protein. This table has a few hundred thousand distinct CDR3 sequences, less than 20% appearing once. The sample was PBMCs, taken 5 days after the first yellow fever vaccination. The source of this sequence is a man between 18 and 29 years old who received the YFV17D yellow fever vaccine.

CDR3 residues: CASSLLRRGHGDTQYF. In DNA, the CDR3 is TGTGCCAGCAGCTTATTGAGACGGGGGCATGGAGATACGCAGTATTTT. The V and J genes are TRBV7-6 and TRBJ2-3; D could derive from TRBD1 or TRBD2 (6 bases each). This CDR3 comprises 16 residues. V lost 2 bases to trimming and J lost 5 bases, with 17 bases between them. In germline, CDR1 is SGHVS, CDR2 FNYEAQ.